These 25 T cell receptor beta chains share one sample of origin, sequenced in a study of T cell responses to AZD1222 COVID-19 vaccine. This table comes from immunoSEQ multiplex PCR, and its TCRdb copy is limited to in-frame clones, with some not included. Among 130,000 or so clones listed, about 88% were seen once. The sample in question was peripheral blood, obtained 28 days after the second AZD1222 dose. These TCRs come from an adult who received the AZD1222 COVID-19 vaccine.

The chain recombines TRBV6-5 with TRBJ1-1, with 7 bases aligning to TRBD1. Germline values: CDR1 MNHEY, CDR2 SVGAGI. CDR3 size: 15 residues. The J segment lost 4 bases and the V segment lost 7 bases, leaving 12 bases of the junction unmatched. The CDR3 nucleotides are TGTGCCAGCATCTCAGGGGGTTCGGGGAGCACTGAAGCTTTCTTT. This gives the protein CASISGGSGSTEAFF.

This chain uses TRBV5-1 with TRBJ2-5; D might be TRBD1 (7 bases). The germline V gene encodes CDR1 SGHRS and CDR2 YFSETQ. The length of the CDR3 is 14 residues. Trimming removed 6 bases from V and 4 bases from J, with 16 bases in between. The CDR3 bases are TGCGCCAGCACGTTGACAGGGAGGCGAGAGACCCAGTACTTC. This encodes CASTLTGRRETQYF. The entire variable domain, with the rest obtained from reference TRBV5-1 and TRBJ2-5, is as follows: KAGVTQTPRYLIKTRGQQVTLSCSPISGHRSVSWYQQTPGQGLQFLFEYFSETQRNKGNFPGRFSGRQFSNSRSEMNVSTLELGDSALYLCASTLTGRRETQYFGPGTRLLVL.

This clone was observed once. CDR3 loop: CASSFRQGTNEKLFF. The DNA for the CDR3 is TGTGCCAGCAGCTTTAGACAGGGTACTAATGAAAAACTGTTTTTT. This rearrangement joins TRBV4-2 to TRBJ1-4; 7 bases line up with TRBD1. CDR1 and CDR2 (germline): LGHNA, YNFKEQ. The trim removed 5 bases at V and 2 bases at J, leaving 5 bases unmatched. CDR3 length: 15 residues.

V is TRBV2 and J is TRBJ2-7; the match to TRBD2 covers 9 bases. The CDR3 is 15 residues long. Per the germline V gene, CDR1 is SNHLY and CDR2 is FYNNEI. Germline trimming cut 4 bases from V and 6 bases from J; bases unmatched to any gene: 10. The CDR3 coding sequence is TGTGCCAGCAGTGTAAGGGTAGCGGGGGTGACCGAGCAGTACTTC. It is translated as CASSVRVAGVTEQYF. The variable domain in full, with the rest retrieved from reference TRBV2 and TRBJ2-7, is EPEVTQTPSHQVTQMGQEVILRCVPISNHLYFYWYRQILGQKVEFLVSFYNNEISEKSEIFDDQFSVERPDGSNFTLKIRSTKLEDSAMYFCASSVRVAGVTEQYFGPGTRLTVT.

The chain employs TRBV30 and TRBJ2-4; D may correspond to TRBD1 or TRBD2 (5 bases each). The length of the CDR3 is 12 residues. With 0 bases removed from V and 8 bases from J, the gap between germline ends came to 8 bases. Germline assignment: CDR1 GTSNPN and CDR2 SVGIG (reference sequence). DNA of the CDR3: TGTGCCTGGAGTGTACTAGGGGACATTCAGTACTTC. It specifies CAWSVLGDIQYF.

About this clone: At one of its ends the junction is not consistent with the germline gene, which may arise from a read error. The chain uses TRBV7-3 and TRBJ2-2; perhaps TRBD1 as D (6 bases). The CDR3 is 14 residues long. Germline V gene sequence: CDR1 SGHTA, CDR2 FQGTGA. The CDR3 loop reads CASSFQGNPGELFF. The DNA of the CDR3 is TGTGCCAGCAGCTTCCAGGGGAACCCCGGGGAGCTGTTTTTT.

The gene calls are TRBV10-3 and TRBJ1-1; D is unresolved. This CDR3 comprises 13 residues. CDR1 ENHRY and CDR2 SYGVKD come from the germline V gene. V shed 4 bases and J shed 4 bases, with 10 bases lying between them. The CDR3 DNA follows: TGTGCCATCAGTGGTGAGGTTGCCACTGAAGCTTTCTTT. Residues: CAISGEVATEAFF.

In its sample, this clone was seen once. The gene calls are TRBV6-5 and TRBJ2-7; D uncertain. The germline V gene has CDR1 MNHEY and CDR2 SVGAGI. V lost 0 bases, J lost 6 bases, and 12 bases lay in between. This CDR3 contains 14 residues. Here the CDR3 DNA reads TGTGCCAGCAGTTACTCGGGTAGGGCGGTCGAGCAGTACTTC. This translates into CASSYSGRAVEQYF.

This chain joins TRBV10-3 and TRBJ1-2; D perhaps matches TRBD1 (5 bases). Germline lookup yields CDR1 ENHRY and CDR2 SYGVKD. Deletions cut 8 bases from V and 4 bases from J, with 17 bases between. This CDR3 has 14 residues. The CDR3 DNA reads as TGTGCCATCGGGGGGTTCCCCTTAAGCTATGGCTACACCTTC. The encoded protein is CAIGGFPLSYGYTF.

The gene calls are TRBV9 and TRBJ1-1; D call uncertain. Trimming took 5 bases from V and 6 from J, leaving 20 bases between them. Germline lookup yields CDR1 SGDLS and CDR2 YYNGEE. The length of the CDR3 is 15 residues. The DNA for the CDR3 is TGTGCCAGCAGACGTCCCGAGGCCCCATGGGCTGAAGCTTTCTTT. Translation gives CASRRPEAPWAEAFF.

The chain links TRBV7-2 to TRBJ1-2; a weak D match, TRBD1 (5 bases). Trimming cost V 7 bases and J 7 bases, with 22 bases left between them. Germline V CDR1 and CDR2: SGHTA, FQGNSA. CDR3 length equals 15 residues. The CDR3 DNA reads as TGTGCCAGCACCTCCCGCGGGACGGCGAGGAGTGGCTACACCTTC. Translation: CASTSRGTARSGYTF.

This clone has just one count. J is TRBJ2-1 and V is TRBV19; tentative D call: TRBD2 (6 bases). Germline V lookup: CDR1 LNHDA, CDR2 SQIVND (reference sequence). The ends were cut back, 3 bases at V and 1 base at J, with 10 bases in the middle. The CDR3 is made up of 15 amino acids. For the CDR3, the DNA is TGTGCCAGTAGTATCAGCGGGTTGTCCTACAATGAGCAGTTCTTC. Encoded protein: CASSISGLSYNEQFF.

The chain links TRBV4-3 to TRBJ2-5, with 11 positions matching TRBD2. This CDR3 spans 15 amino acids. CDR1 LGHNA and CDR2 YSLEER come from the germline V gene. V lost 2 bases, J lost 5 bases, and 4 bases stayed unmatched. CDR3 nucleotides: TGCGCCAGCAGCCAAATAGCGGGGGGGGAGGAGACCCAGTACTTC. As protein: CASSQIAGGEETQYF.

The rearrangement joins TRBV19 to TRBJ1-6; 8 nucleotides line up with TRBD1. The CDR3 runs 16 residues. Germline CDR1 LNHDA, CDR2 SQIVND (reference sequence). V lost 6 bases and J lost 3; bases outside the gene matches: 7. CDR3 coding DNA: TGTGCCAGTAGCCCCGACAGGGGCATCTATAATTCACCCCTCCACTTT. This codes for CASSPDRGIYNSPLHF.

J is TRBJ2-1 and V is TRBV30; tentatively, D is TRBD1 (6 bases). The CDR3 loop spans 13 amino acids. The V and J ends lost 2 bases and 5 bases respectively, with 10 bases between them. Germline-derived CDR1 and CDR2 are GTSNPN and SVGIG (reference sequence). The CDR3 loop reads CAWSLGTNNEQFF. The DNA of the CDR3 is TGTGCCTGGAGTTTAGGGACAAACAATGAGCAGTTCTTC.

The V and J genes are TRBV2 and TRBJ1-6, with TRBD1 identical over 7 bases. V shed 5 bases, J shed 10 bases, and the junction held 5 bases outside the gene matches. CDR1 is SNHLY and CDR2 is FYNNEI in the germline V gene. The CDR3 is made up of 13 amino acids. In DNA, the CDR3 is TGTGCCAGCAGTAGGACAGGCCTATCACCCCTCCACTTT. Encoded protein: CASSRTGLSPLHF.

The J gene is TRBJ2-7, the V gene TRBV4-1, with a weak D call TRBD1 (6 bases). Trimming stripped 0 bases from V and 5 bases from J, with 14 bases between. Germline V gene data show CDR1 as MGHRA and CDR2 as YSYEKL. The length of the CDR3 is 15 residues. DNA of the CDR3: TGCGCCAGCAGCCAAGAGGGGGCGCGGAGCCACGAGCAGTACTTC. Amino acids: CASSQEGARSHEQYF.

The chain is built from TRBV10-3 and TRBJ1-1, with TRBD1 identical over 11 bases. The V gene end was trimmed by 6 bases and the J gene end by 6 bases; junction bases not matched to a gene: 6. From germline, CDR1 is ENHRY and CDR2 SYGVKD. The CDR3 sequence is 14 residues long. The CDR3 DNA sequence: TGTGCCATCAGCGTGGGACAGGGGGAAGCTGAAGCTTTCTTT. Translation gives CAISVGQGEAEAFF.

The chain links TRBV7-9 to TRBJ1-4; D is ambiguous. Looked up from germline, CDR1 is SEHNR and CDR2 is FQNEAQ (reference sequence). The CDR3 has 15 residues. Trimming removed 5 bases at V and 0 bases at J, with 10 bases between. CDR3 DNA sequence: TGTGCCAGCAGCGCAACGAAAGCAACTAATGAAAAACTGTTTTTT. Translation: CASSATKATNEKLFF.

The rearrangement links TRBV30 to TRBJ1-4; no clear D. Germline V gene lookup returns CDR1 GTSNPN and CDR2 SVGIG (reference sequence). This CDR3 has 13 amino acids. V was clipped by 2 bases and J by 8 bases, with 12 bases between them. In nucleotides, the CDR3 is TGTGCCTGGAGTAATATAATCCGGGAAAAACTGTTTTTT. Protein: CAWSNIIREKLFF.

The chain recombines TRBV29-1 with TRBJ2-5; D ambiguous. Germline CDR1 and CDR2: SQVTM and ANQGSEA. The V end was cut by 1 base, the J end by 5 bases, with 14 bases between. The CDR3 contains 14 residues. This CDR3 reads CSVEVPPYGETQYF. The CDR3 DNA reads TGCAGCGTTGAAGTGCCACCATATGGGGAGACCCAGTACTTC. The full variable domain, its missing parts supplied by reference TRBV29-1 and TRBJ2-5, is SAVISQKPSRDICQRGTSLTIQCQVDSQVTMMFWYRQQPGQSLTLIATANQGSEATYESGFVIDKFPISRPNLTFSTLTVSNMSPEDSSIYLCSVEVPPYGETQYFGPGTRLLVL.

The chain combines TRBV19 with TRBJ2-3; the match to TRBD1 covers 8 bases. Germline trimming cut 1 base from V and 3 bases from J; bases unmatched to any gene: 0. The CDR3 spans 14 residues. Germline CDR1 and CDR2: LNHDA and SQIVND (reference sequence). The CDR3 DNA reads TGTGCCAGTAGTATAGGGACAGGGACAGATACGCAGTATTTT. This encodes CASSIGTGTDTQYF.

The rearrangement joins TRBV12-3 or TRBV12-4 to TRBJ2-7; no definite D call. The CDR3 runs 13 residues. V lost 8 bases to trimming and J lost 0 bases, with 11 bases between them. The CDR3 here is CASRTIFSYEQYF. In DNA form, the CDR3 reads TGTGCCAGCCGGACCATCTTCTCCTACGAGCAGTACTTC.

The chain joins TRBV30 to TRBJ1-1, with TRBD1 matching over 8 bases. CDR3 length: 13 residues. Looked up from germline, CDR1 is GTSNPN and CDR2 is SVGIG (reference sequence). V dropped 5 bases and J dropped 1; count of bases not matched to a gene: 3. Here the CDR3 reads CAWEGQANTEAFF. In DNA form, the CDR3 reads TGTGCCTGGGAGGGACAGGCGAACACTGAAGCTTTCTTT.

The chain links TRBV5-4 to TRBJ2-1, with TRBD2 matching over 13 bases. Germline loops: CDR1 SGHNT, CDR2 YYREEE (reference sequence). The length of the CDR3 is 18 residues. Trimming cost V 3 bases and J 0 bases; bases outside gene matches: 6. The CDR3 bases are TGTGCCAGCAGCTATGGACTAGCGGGAGTCATCTCCTACAATGAGCAGTTCTTC. Translated, it gives CASSYGLAGVISYNEQFF.